This T cell receptor (beta chain) was captured by sequencing in a study of shared clonotypes between healthy human individuals. The protocol was immunoSEQ multiplex PCR, while the TCRdb copy is restricted to in-frame clones and leaves out a portion. The sample shows about a million clones, approximately 80% of them seen only once. Into CD45RA+ naive and CD45RA-negative memory subsets, the CD4+ cells were split. CDR3 length: 16 amino acids. The germline V gene has CDR1 SGHNT and CDR2 YYREEE (reference sequence). Trimming left V 4 bases short and J 0 bases short, with 13 bases between. This chain links TRBV5-4 with TRBJ2-2; possibly TRBD2 for D (6 bases). The origin of this receptor is a man aged 18 to 30 in good health. Some clones in this sample may be carry-over from other donors' samples. The specimen sequenced was memory CD4+ T cells from PBMCs. Indicated subset: CD45RA-negative fraction. The CDR3 nucleotides are TGTGCCAGCAGCCGCTCCGGGACTTCGAACACCGGGGAGCTGTTTTTT. This translates into CASSRSGTSNTGELFF.